This T cell receptor beta chain was retrieved from a study of T cell changes during pregnancy in multiple sclerosis. The CDR3 runs 16 residues. With 2 bases clipped from V and 0 bases from J, the junction kept 2 bases outside the gene matches. Looked up from germline, CDR1 is SGHTS and CDR2 is YDEGEE. Repertoires were generated with immunoSEQ multiplex PCR, while TCRdb's copy carries only in-frame clones and drops some. Among roughly 60,000 clones listed, more than 90% were seen once. Sequenced here: peripheral blood, sampled in the second trimester of pregnancy. The clonotype comes from a female donor with multiple sclerosis, enrolled in a pregnancy study. This chain uses TRBV5-8 with TRBJ2-1, with 10 bases identical to TRBD2. The CDR3 sequence is CASSFRTSGSYNEQFF. The CDR3 DNA reads as TGTGCCAGCAGCTTTAGGACTAGCGGCTCCTACAATGAGCAGTTCTTC.